This TCR beta chain comes out of a study of blood T cell repertoires in COVID-19. Turning to the study itself: COVID-19 samples from acute and convalescent phases originated in the United States, Italy and Spain. PBMCs, B-cell-depleted T cells, or T cells were the source of the cDNA or gDNA that made up the material.

Original processing notes: Amplification with reference gene primers provided the estimates of nucleated cell counts. The repertoire was sequenced with immunoSEQ multiplex PCR; TCRdb's copy has only in-frame clones and lacks some. V, J and clone size are those of that table, while D and trimming were read from the DNA. Of about 59,000 clones listed, about 72% are singletons. This CDR3 is 15 amino acids long. Germline CDR1 KGHSH, CDR2 LQKENI. V shed 1 base, J shed 3 bases, and the junction held 5 bases outside the gene matches. The J gene is TRBJ1-1, the V gene TRBV18, with 7 bases that match TRBD1. The sequence came from a man older than 75 with acute or convalescent COVID-19. Sequencing was performed on peripheral blood. In DNA form, the CDR3 reads TGTGCCAGCTCACCACAAACAGGGGCGTACACTGAAGCTTTCTTT. Residues: CASSPQTGAYTEAFF.